The TCR beta chain described here comes from a study of OX40 agonist ivuxolimab in advanced cancers. In the study overall: Ivuxolimab, which patients received intravenously every 2 weeks, was dosed at 0.01 to 10 mg/kg. Cohort: 65% to 90% men, mean age about 60, aged roughly 23 to 79.

Points on this clone: Other DNA sequences in the same sample also yield this CDR3.

Samples of blood were obtained at baseline, on cycle 4 day 1, and on cycle 7 day 1. Trimming took 0 bases from V and 7 from J, leaving 9 bases between them. The CDR3 is 13 residues long. The V gene's germline CDR1 is MGHRA and CDR2 YSYEKL. Repertoires were generated with immunoSEQ multiplex PCR, while TCRdb's copy carries only in-frame clones and drops some. Counted here are under 140,000 clones, approximately 89% occurring once; the ten biggest clones make up approximately 0.29%. This TCR was sampled from an adult with an advanced solid tumor such as melanoma, head and neck, liver or kidney cancer. The source material was CD4+ or CD8+ T cells sorted from blood, sampled in a trial of the OX40 agonist ivuxolimab. The rearrangement uses TRBV4-1 and TRBJ1-2, with D unresolved. The CDR3 DNA reads as TGCGCCAGCAGCCAAGAAGATCGCGGTGGCTACACCTTC. The encoded protein is CASSQEDRGGYTF.